This T cell receptor (beta chain) was obtained from a study of Ad26.COV2.S vaccination and SARS-CoV-2 variants. The overall study: The Ad26.COV2.S arm of the COV1001 trial was where the donor was placed. Participants got Ad26.COV2.S intramuscularly, once or twice 56 days apart.

V was cut by 3 bases and J by 5 bases, with 13 bases left in between. Germline loops: CDR1 LGHDT, CDR2 YNNKEL (reference sequence). The CDR3 loop spans 14 amino acids. Noted treatment: over 15 received Ad26.COV2.S at low or high dose, single or two shots; roughly 5 received placebo; per-sample allocation not given. After the first vaccine or placebo injection, samples were drawn on day 63. The assay was immunoSEQ multiplex PCR, and TCRdb's table has in-frame clones only and misses some. In the table there are approximately 360,000 clones, approximately 83% of which are singletons. The sequencing used peripheral blood, collected in a trial of Ad26.COV2.S vaccine versus placebo. The chain carries TRBV3-1 (or the pseudogene TRBV3-2) and TRBJ1-2; tentative D call: TRBD1 (5 bases). The clonotype comes from a person aged 18-60 years who received the Ad26.COV2.S COVID-19 vaccine or a placebo. CDR3 coding DNA: TGTGCCAGCAGCCAGGGGGGGGTCGGGTATGGCTACACCTTC. Translated, it gives CASSQGGVGYGYTF.